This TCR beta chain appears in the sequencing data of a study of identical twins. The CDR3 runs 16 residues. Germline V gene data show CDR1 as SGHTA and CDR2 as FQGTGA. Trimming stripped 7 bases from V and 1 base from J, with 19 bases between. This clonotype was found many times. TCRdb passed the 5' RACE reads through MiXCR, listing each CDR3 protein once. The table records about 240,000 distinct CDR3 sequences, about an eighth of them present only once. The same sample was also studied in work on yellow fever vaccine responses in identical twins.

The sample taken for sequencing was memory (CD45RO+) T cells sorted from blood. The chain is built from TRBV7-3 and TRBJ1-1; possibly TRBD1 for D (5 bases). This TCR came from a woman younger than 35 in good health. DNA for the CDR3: TGTGCCAGCACCCCTGGGGGGTCGGAAGGGAACACTGAAGCTTTCTTT. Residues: CASTPGGSEGNTEAFF. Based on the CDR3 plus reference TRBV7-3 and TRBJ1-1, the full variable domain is GAGVSQTPSNKVTEKGKYVELRCDPISGHTALYWYRQSLGQGPEFLIYFQGTGAADDSGLPNDRFFAVRPEGSVSTLKIQRTERGDSAVYLCASTPGGSEGNTEAFFGQGTRLTVV.